This T cell receptor (beta chain) is from a study of cytomegalovirus exposure and HLA in healthy donors. General study results and limits: In an earlier analysis, in roughly 600 donors, most V segments appeared productive either ~87% or ~30% of the time.

In germline, CDR1 is MDHEN, CDR2 SYDVKM. V lost 6 bases and J 5 bases, leaving 16 bases between the germline ends. The CDR3 is 14 amino acids. Points on this clone: Its antigen remains unknown.

PCR was performed using 60 Vbeta and 13 Jbeta primers. The protocol was immunoSEQ multiplex PCR, while the TCRdb copy is restricted to in-frame clones and leaves out a portion. The table lists under 200,000 clones, around three quarters of them singletons. The source of this sequence is a man aged 35 to 55 in good health and CMV-seronegative. What was sequenced was PBMCs. V usage is TRBV28 and J usage is TRBJ1-2; a possible D gene is TRBD1 (5 bases). The CDR3 here is CASRPGGGTYGYTF. DNA for the CDR3: TGTGCCAGCAGGCCCGGGGGGGGGACTTATGGCTACACCTTC.